One TCR beta chain is described in this entry. This specimen belongs to a study of blood T cell repertoires in COVID-19. On the study more broadly: The analysed material was cDNA or gDNA that came from T cells, B-cell-depleted T cells, or PBMCs.

In the original processing: Quantification of nucleated cells was approximated via reference gene primer amplification. Profiling relied on immunoSEQ multiplex PCR, and the TCRdb table lists in-frame clones only, not all of them. From that table come the V and J calls and clone size; the DNA was used to work out D and trimming. The table includes 54,000 or so clones, about 79% detected once. Enrollment of patients from Seattle took place during active infection, with longitudinal follow-up. The specimen was peripheral blood. This sequence originates from a man at least 80 years old with COVID-19, enrolled during active disease.

CDR3 residues: CAIRRQGSDQPQHF. Written as DNA, the CDR3 is TGTGCCATCAGGAGACAGGGTTCCGATCAGCCCCAGCATTTT. The chain couples TRBV10-3 to TRBJ1-5; the match to TRBD1 covers 7 bases. J lost 5 bases, V lost 6 bases, and 7 bases had no gene match. Germline V CDR1 and CDR2: ENHRY, SYGVKD. The length of the CDR3 is 14 residues.